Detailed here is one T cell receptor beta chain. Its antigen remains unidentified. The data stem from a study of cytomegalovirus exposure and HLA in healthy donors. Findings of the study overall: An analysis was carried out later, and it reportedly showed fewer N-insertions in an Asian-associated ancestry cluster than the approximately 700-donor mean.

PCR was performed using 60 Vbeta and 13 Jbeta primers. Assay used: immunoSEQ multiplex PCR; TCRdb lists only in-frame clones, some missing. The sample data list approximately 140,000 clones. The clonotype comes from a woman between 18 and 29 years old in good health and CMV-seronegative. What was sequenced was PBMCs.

The CDR3 DNA reads as TGTGCCTGGAGTACCCTCTACAGCGGGGCCTATAATGAAAAACTGTTTTTT. This codes for CAWSTLYSGAYNEKLFF. The rearrangement joins TRBV30 to TRBJ1-4; TRBD1 might be the D (5 bases). V lost 2 bases to trimming and J lost 4 bases, with 20 bases between them. The CDR3 extends over 17 amino acids. Germline CDR1 reads GTSNPN; CDR2 reads SVGIG (reference sequence).